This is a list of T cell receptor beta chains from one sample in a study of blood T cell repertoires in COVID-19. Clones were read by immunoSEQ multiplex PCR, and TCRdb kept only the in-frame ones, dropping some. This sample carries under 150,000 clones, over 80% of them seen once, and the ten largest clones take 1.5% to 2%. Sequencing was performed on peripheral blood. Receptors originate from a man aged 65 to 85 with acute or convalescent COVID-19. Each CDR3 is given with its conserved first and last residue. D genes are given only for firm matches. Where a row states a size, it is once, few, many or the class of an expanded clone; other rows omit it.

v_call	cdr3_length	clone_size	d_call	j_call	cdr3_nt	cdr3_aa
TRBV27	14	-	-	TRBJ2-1	TGTGCCAGCAGTTCCACCCGGGGTTACAATGAGCAGTTCTTC	CASSSTRGYNEQFF
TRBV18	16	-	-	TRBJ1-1	TGTGCCAGCTCACCACCCGGTCTCTCGGTGAACACTGAAGCTTTCTTT	CASSPPGLSVNTEAFF
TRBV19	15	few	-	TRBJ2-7	TGTGCCAGTAGTCAAGCTGCCGGGAGTGCCTACGAGCAGTACTTC	CASSQAAGSAYEQYF
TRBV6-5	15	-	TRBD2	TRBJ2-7	TGTGCCAGCAGTTACGGGAGCGGGGCGGCGGGGGAGCAGTACTTC	CASSYGSGAAGEQYF
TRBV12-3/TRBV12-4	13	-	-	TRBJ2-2	TGTGCCAGCAGGGGGGCCCGAACCGGGGAGCTGTTTTTT	CASRGARTGELFF
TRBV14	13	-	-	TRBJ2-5	TGTGCCAGCAGCCTAATCCTCGAAGAGACCCAGTACTTC	CASSLILEETQYF
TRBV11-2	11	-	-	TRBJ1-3	TGTGCCAGCACCTCTTATAACACCATATATTTT	CASTSYNTIYF
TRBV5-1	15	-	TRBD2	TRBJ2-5	TGCGCCACCAGTCCCGGGGGGGCCGAGGGAGAGACCCAGTACTTC	CATSPGGAEGETQYF
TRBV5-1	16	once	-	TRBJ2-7	TGCGCCAGCAGCCCCTGGAGAGGATCCACTTCCTACGAGCAGTACTTC	CASSPWRGSTSYEQYF
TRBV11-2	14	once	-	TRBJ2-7	TGTGCCAGCAGCACCCCGAGGCAGCCCTACGAGCAGTACTTC	CASSTPRQPYEQYF
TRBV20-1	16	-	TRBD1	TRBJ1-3	TGCAGTGCTAGTGGGTACACCGGGACAGGGGACGGCACCATATATTTT	CSASGYTGTGDGTIYF
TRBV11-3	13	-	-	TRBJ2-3	TGTGCCTGCCGCCGGGACTTTACAGATACGCAGTATTTT	CACRRDFTDTQYF
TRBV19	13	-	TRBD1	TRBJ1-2	TGTGCCAGTACGAATACCGGGACAGCTGGCTACACCTTC	CASTNTGTAGYTF
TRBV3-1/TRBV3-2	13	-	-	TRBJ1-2	TGTGCCAGCTCCGAGTCTTTCGGGGTGGGCTACACCTTC	CASSESFGVGYTF
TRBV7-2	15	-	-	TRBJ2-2	TGTGCCAGCAGCTTATCGCCGGGGAACACCGGGGAGCTGTTTTTT	CASSLSPGNTGELFF
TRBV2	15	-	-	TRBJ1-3	TGTGCCAGCAGAAGTTCGGGGGTAGCTGGAAACACCATATATTTT	CASRSSGVAGNTIYF
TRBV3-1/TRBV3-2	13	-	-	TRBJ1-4	TGTGCCAGCACCCAATTGGGGGGGGAAAAACTGTTTTTT	CASTQLGGEKLFF
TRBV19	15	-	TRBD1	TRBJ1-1	TGTGCCAGTAGTATTACAGGGGCCATGGACACTGAAGCTTTCTTT	CASSITGAMDTEAFF
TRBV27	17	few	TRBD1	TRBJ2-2	TGTGCCAGCAGTCTCTCCCGGACAGGGAAGGGCACCGGGGAGCTGTTTTTT	CASSLSRTGKGTGELFF
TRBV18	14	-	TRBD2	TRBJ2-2	TGTGCCAGCTCGCACCGGGAGGGTTCCGGGGAGCTGTTTTTT	CASSHREGSGELFF
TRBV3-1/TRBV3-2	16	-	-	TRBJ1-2	TGTGCCAGCAGCCAAAAACCCGGTGGGGGCAACTATGGCTACACCTTC	CASSQKPGGGNYGYTF
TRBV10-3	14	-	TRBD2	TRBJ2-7	TGTGCCCCTTTGGGGGGGGGAGACTCCTACGAGCAGTACTTC	CAPLGGGDSYEQYF
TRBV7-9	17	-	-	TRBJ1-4	TGTGCCAGCAGCTTCGGTCAGGGAGGTTTATTTGCGGAAAAACTGTTTTTT	CASSFGQGGLFAEKLFF
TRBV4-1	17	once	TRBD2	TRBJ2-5	TGCGCCAGCAGCTCCCGGTTTAGCGGGGGGGCTGATGAGACCCAGTACTTC	CASSSRFSGGADETQYF
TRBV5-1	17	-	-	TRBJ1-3	TGCGCCAGCACCACCGGGGGTTCGGGACTGGCTGGAAACACCATATATTTT	CASTTGGSGLAGNTIYF
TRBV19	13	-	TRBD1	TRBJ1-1	TGTGCCACCGCGGACAGGGGAAAGACTGAAGCTTTCTTT	CATADRGKTEAFF
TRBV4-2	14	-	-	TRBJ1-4	TGTGCCAGCAGCCAAGCGACAGTCCTAGAAAAACTGTTTTTT	CASSQATVLEKLFF